The 18 T cell receptor beta chains listed next were all sequenced from one sample in a study of OX40 agonist ivuxolimab in advanced cancers. Libraries were constructed by the immunoSEQ multiplex PCR assay. The clones in this table, taken by TCRdb from immuneACCESS, are in-frame only. Not every clone is retained; where verified, under half of the shortfall comes from an unresolved V gene, and the cause of the rest is unknown. The table for this sample lists tens of thousands of clones; around 90% of them were counted only once. 7% to 8.5% of the sample lies in the top ten. Sequencing was performed on CD4+ or CD8+ T cells sorted from blood, taken in a trial of the OX40 agonist ivuxolimab. Receptors were obtained from an adult with an advanced solid tumor such as melanoma, head and neck, liver or kidney cancer.

J is TRBJ1-2 and V is TRBV13; D might be TRBD1 (6 bases). The CDR3 has 14 amino acids. Per germline, CDR1 PRHDT and CDR2 FYEKMQ (reference sequence). V lost 6 bases to trimming and J lost 5 bases, with 16 bases between them. CDR3 in amino acids: CASSFVGGRYGYTF. The DNA of the CDR3 is TGTGCCAGCAGTTTCGTTGGGGGCAGGTATGGCTACACCTTC.

This chain connects TRBV7-9 to TRBJ1-2; D might be TRBD1 (5 bases). The CDR3 runs 16 residues. Germline loops: CDR1 SEHNR, CDR2 FQNEAQ (reference sequence). Between the trimmed V and J ends, which lost 5 bases and 4 bases, there was a span of 20 bases. CDR3 nucleotides: TGTGCCAGCAGCCGTGTGGGGTCGGGGGATGTCTATGGCTACACCTTC. Protein: CASSRVGSGDVYGYTF.

The chain employs TRBV19 and TRBJ2-7; D not resolved. The V gene's germline CDR1 is LNHDA and CDR2 SQIVND (reference sequence). This CDR3 is 13 amino acids long. Trimming pared 4 bases from V and 3 bases from J, leaving 10 bases between. The CDR3 is CASSTGPLYEQYF. CDR3 nucleotide sequence: TGTGCCAGTAGTACAGGACCTCTCTACGAGCAGTACTTC.

The chain recombines TRBV11-3 with TRBJ1-5, with D uncertain. The V and J ends lost 1 base and 7 bases respectively, with 11 bases between them. Per the germline V gene, CDR1 is SGHNT and CDR2 is YENEEA. CDR3 size: 14 residues. This CDR3 is CASSLGREWQPQHF. The CDR3 coding sequence is TGTGCCAGCAGCTTAGGTAGGGAGTGGCAGCCCCAGCATTTT.

This chain links TRBV4-1 with TRBJ2-7; no definite D call. Per germline, CDR1 MGHRA and CDR2 YSYEKL. Trimming took off 0 bases at V and 3 bases at J, with 15 bases between the two ends. The CDR3 contains 16 residues. CDR3 sequence reads: CASSQEGTHKVYEQYF. In nucleotides, the CDR3 is TGCGCCAGCAGCCAAGAAGGAACCCACAAAGTCTACGAGCAGTACTTC.

The genes are TRBV2 and TRBJ1-2, with D possibly matching TRBD1 (6 bases). Trimming cost V 3 bases and J 4 bases, with 6 bases left between them. The CDR3 is 12 residues long. CDR1 is SNHLY and CDR2 is FYNNEI in the germline V gene. The CDR3 loop reads CASSEDSYGYTF. The DNA of the CDR3 is TGTGCCAGCAGTGAGGACAGCTATGGCTACACCTTC.

The sample holds one count of this clone. This rearrangement joins TRBV28 to TRBJ2-7; a possible D gene is TRBD1 (6 bases). Per germline, CDR1 MDHEN and CDR2 SYDVKM. The CDR3 has 14 amino acids. V gave up 5 bases and J gave up 1 base, with 12 bases separating them. The CDR3 bases are TGTGCCAGCAGTCGAGGGGGTACTTCCTACGAGCAGTACTTC. This gives the protein CASSRGGTSYEQYF.

The table lists this clone with a count of one. The chain uses TRBV6-5 and TRBJ1-3, with D unclear. The CDR3 has 13 residues. The germline V gene encodes CDR1 MNHEY and CDR2 SVGAGI. Trimming cost V 2 bases and J 0 bases, with 2 bases left between them. In nucleotides, the CDR3 is TGTGCCAGCAGTTACCTCTCTGGAAACACCATATATTTT. This translates into CASSYLSGNTIYF.

The chain has TRBV11-2 and TRBJ2-2; D gene ambiguous. In germline, CDR1 is SGHAT, CDR2 FQNNGV. V was pared by 2 bases and J by 1 base, with 11 bases between. This CDR3 spans 16 amino acids. The CDR3 loop is CASSLTRSRNTGELFF. CDR3 bases: TGTGCCAGCAGCTTAACACGCAGCAGGAACACCGGGGAGCTGTTTTTT.

This chain links TRBV27 with TRBJ2-1, with 8 bases aligning to TRBD2. Losses at the gene ends were 5 bases for V and 4 bases for J; bases not matched to a gene: 10. Germline lookup yields CDR1 MNHEY and CDR2 SMNVEV (reference sequence). The CDR3 totals 16 residues. CDR3 bases: TGTGCCAGCAGTGGGTTGACTAGCGTATCATACAATGAGCAGTTCTTC. Translation gives CASSGLTSVSYNEQFF.

The V call is TRBV4-1, the J call TRBJ2-5; 7 nucleotides match TRBD1. The DNA end is a closer match to TRBJ2-7, so the J assignment may be wrong. Per germline, CDR1 MGHRA and CDR2 YSYEKL. There are 14 residues in the CDR3. The CDR3 protein is CASSLTGLSYEQYF. Written as DNA, the CDR3 is TGCGCCAGCAGCCTGACAGGGCTCTCCTACGAGCAGTACTTC.

The V call is TRBV9, the J call TRBJ2-1, with 10 bases that match TRBD2. The CDR3 runs to 18 residues. CDR1 is SGDLS and CDR2 is YYNGEE in the germline V gene. Unmatched junction bases numbered 16, after V lost 4 bases and J lost 6 bases. The CDR3, as DNA: TGTGCCAGCAGCCCAGTAGCCCCCTACCAGCGGGAGGGCAATGAGCAGTTCTTC. Protein: CASSPVAPYQREGNEQFF.

The chain carries TRBV27 and TRBJ2-5, with TRBD1 identical over 8 bases. This CDR3 has 15 residues. The V gene end was trimmed by 5 bases and the J gene end by 3 bases; junction bases not matched to a gene: 8. Germline V gene lookup returns CDR1 MNHEY and CDR2 SMNVEV (reference sequence). The CDR3, as DNA: TGTGCCAGCAGTCTCTTCAGGGGGCTGGAAGAGACCCAGTACTTC. Protein product: CASSLFRGLEETQYF.

CDR3 nucleotides: TGTGCCAGCAGTGAAGGGGGGTGGGATTCACCCCTCCACTTT. Translating it yields CASSEGGWDSPLHF. The rearrangement uses TRBV2 and TRBJ1-6, with D possibly matching TRBD1 (5 bases). The CDR3 extends over 14 amino acids. The germline V gene encodes CDR1 SNHLY and CDR2 FYNNEI. V shed 1 base and J shed 8 bases, with 9 bases lying between them.

The chain has TRBV5-1 and TRBJ1-3; TRBD1 matches at 8 bases. This CDR3 has 15 residues. The V segment lost 4 bases and the J segment 0 bases; nucleotides outside the gene matches: 3. Germline CDR1 reads SGHRS; CDR2 reads YFSETQ. CDR3 DNA sequence: TGCGCCAGCAGCAGGGACAGGAGCTCTGGAAACACCATATATTTT. Residues: CASSRDRSSGNTIYF.

This chain uses TRBV6-4 with TRBJ2-1, with 9 nucleotides matching TRBD2. V dropped 3 bases and J dropped 6; count of bases not matched to a gene: 0. This CDR3 region has 13 residues. Per the germline V gene, CDR1 is MRHNA and CDR2 is SNTAGT. The CDR3 region has the DNA TGTGCCAGCAGTGAACTAGCGGGCAATGAGCAGTTCTTC. This gives the protein CASSELAGNEQFF.

The chain recombines TRBV9 with TRBJ2-7; D is unclear. The CDR3 covers 8 residues. Germline CDR1 reads SGDLS; CDR2 reads YYNGEE. Deletions cut 8 bases from V and 7 bases from J, with 4 bases between. The CDR3 region is CARVEQYF. The CDR3 DNA sequence: TGTGCCAGAGTTGAGCAGTACTTC.

Here the CDR3 DNA reads TGTGCCAGCAGCCCCGGAGGACAGGGAAACAGGGGGGAGCTGTTTTTT. Translation gives CASSPGGQGNRGELFF. This rearrangement joins TRBV7-3 to TRBJ2-2, with 8 bases identical to TRBD1. Germline V gives CDR1 SGHTA, CDR2 FQGTGA. The CDR3 contains 16 residues. The V segment lost 5 bases and the J segment 8 bases; nucleotides outside the gene matches: 13.